These 30 T cell receptor beta chains came from one sample sequenced in a study of T cell repertoires in cytomegalovirus infection. TCRdb passed the reads through MiXCR, listing each CDR3 protein once. The sample lists approximately 320,000 distinct CDR3 sequences; around a tenth were seen once. The material sequenced was PBMCs. The receptors derive from a human donor in good health (CMV status not recorded). Some clones in this sample may be carry-over from other donors' samples.

This clonotype was seen more than once but under ten times. This chain links TRBV12-3 or TRBV12-4 with TRBJ1-2, with D unresolved. V was pared by 5 bases and J by 4 bases, with 14 bases between. CDR3 size: 14 residues. DNA of the CDR3: TGTGCCAGCAGTCTCACGGGAAGCGGCTATGGCTACACCTTC. This gives the protein CASSLTGSGYGYTF.

The table lists this clonotype with a few counts. This chain uses TRBV7-3 with TRBJ2-1; 8 bases fit TRBD1. This CDR3 has 15 amino acids. Germline V gene data show CDR1 as SGHTA and CDR2 as FQGTGA. J gave up 5 bases and V 4 bases, and 7 bases lay outside the gene matches. CDR3 sequence: CASSSPGQGDNEQFF. In DNA form, the CDR3 reads TGTGCCAGCAGCTCCCCCGGACAGGGTGACAATGAGCAGTTCTTC. Drawing the rest from reference TRBV7-3 and TRBJ2-1, the complete variable domain is GAGVSQTPSNKVTEKGKYVELRCDPISGHTALYWYRQSLGQGPEFLIYFQGTGAADDSGLPNDRFFAVRPEGSVSTLKIQRTERGDSAVYLCASSSPGQGDNEQFFGPGTRLTVL.

This chain uses TRBV2 with TRBJ2-7, with D hard to call. CDR1 SNHLY and CDR2 FYNNEI come from the germline V gene. The length of the CDR3 is 14 residues. V was shortened by 7 bases and J by 2 bases, with 15 bases between the two germline ends. Here the CDR3 reads CASNQDGGAYEQYF. Here the CDR3 DNA reads TGTGCCAGCAACCAGGACGGTGGAGCCTACGAGCAGTACTTC.

This clonotype was counted many times. The J gene is TRBJ2-7, the V gene TRBV24-1; perhaps TRBD1 as D (5 bases). CDR3 length: 18 residues. With 1 base removed from V and 3 bases from J, the gap between germline ends came to 21 bases. Germline V gene lookup returns CDR1 KGHDR and CDR2 SFDVKD. This chain's CDR3 is CATSDFNRADKADYEQYF. The CDR3 region has the DNA TGTGCCACCAGTGATTTTAACCGGGCGGACAAGGCCGACTACGAGCAGTACTTC.

This clonotype has only a few counts. The chain links TRBV4-3 to TRBJ2-5; 7 nucleotides match TRBD1. Germline assignment: CDR1 LGHNA and CDR2 YSLEER. With V trimmed by 0 bases and J by 5 bases, 6 bases remained unmatched. This CDR3 is built from 15 residues. Here the CDR3 reads CASSQDRGGWETQYF. DNA of the CDR3: TGCGCCAGCAGCCAAGACCGAGGGGGCTGGGAGACCCAGTACTTC.

There are a few counts of this clonotype. J is TRBJ2-7 and V is TRBV6-6, with TRBD2 identical over 8 bases. The germline V gene encodes CDR1 MNHNY and CDR2 SVGAGI (reference sequence). CDR3 length: 14 residues. Germline trimming cut 7 bases from V and 3 bases from J; bases unmatched to any gene: 8. The chain's CDR3 is CASNVVAGSYEQYF. CDR3 DNA sequence: TGTGCCAGCAATGTTGTAGCGGGGAGCTACGAGCAGTACTTC.

This clonotype was counted ten times or more. The J gene is TRBJ2-2, the V gene TRBV25-1; 9 bases fit TRBD2. This CDR3 has 13 residues. Germline V lookup: CDR1 MGHDK, CDR2 SYGVNS. J lost 5 bases, V lost 7 bases, and 2 bases had no gene match. The CDR3 nucleotides are TGTGCCAGCACGGCGGGGGGGACCGGGGAGCTGTTTTTT. It encodes CASTAGGTGELFF.

This clonotype appeared many times. The rearrangement joins TRBV11-2 to TRBJ2-3; TRBD2 aligns across 7 bases. CDR1 is SGHAT, CDR2 FQNNGV, per germline. The CDR3 contains 16 residues. The junction had 7 bases not matched to a gene; V was cut back by 1 base and J by 3 bases. The CDR3 here is CASSLVPRERTDTQYF. In nucleotides, the CDR3 is TGTGCCAGCAGCTTAGTTCCGCGGGAGAGAACAGATACGCAGTATTTT.

This clonotype came up many times. V usage is TRBV7-2 and J usage is TRBJ2-7; D unresolved. The CDR3 extends over 13 amino acids. From germline, CDR1 is SGHTA and CDR2 FQGNSA. V lost 1 base, J lost 7 bases, and 11 bases lay in between. CDR3 DNA sequence: TGTGCCAGCAGCTTAGAAGTCCAGTTTGAGCAGTACTTC. This encodes CASSLEVQFEQYF.

This clonotype was detected ten times or more. This sequence joins TRBV27 and TRBJ2-6; possibly TRBD1 or TRBD2 for D (5 bases each). The ends were cut back, 5 bases at V and 0 bases at J, with 17 bases in the middle. This CDR3 spans 18 amino acids. Looked up from germline, CDR1 is MNHEY and CDR2 is SMNVEV (reference sequence). The DNA for the CDR3 is TGTGCCAGCAGTCCCGGGGTCAGGGCAAGCTCTGGGGCCAACGTCCTGACTTTC. Its protein is CASSPGVRASSGANVLTF.

Here the CDR3 reads CASSYRDSTNEQFF. The CDR3 coding sequence is TGTGCCAGCAGTTACCGGGACAGTACCAATGAGCAGTTCTTC. The rearrangement uses TRBV6-5 and TRBJ2-1, with 7 bases that match TRBD1. Germline CDR1 MNHEY, CDR2 SVGAGI. With 2 bases clipped from V and 6 bases from J, the junction kept 4 bases outside the gene matches. This CDR3 spans 14 amino acids.

This clonotype was counted ten times or more. The chain carries TRBV28 and TRBJ2-2, with D uncertain. Germline V gene sequence: CDR1 MDHEN, CDR2 SYDVKM. There are 15 residues in the CDR3. V was pared by 5 bases and J by 1 base, with 11 bases between. The CDR3 DNA sequence: TGTGCCAGCAGTCCGACTGGGAAGAACACCGGGGAGCTGTTTTTT. This codes for CASSPTGKNTGELFF.

This clonotype has more than one count but fewer than ten. V usage is TRBV7-9 and J usage is TRBJ2-7, with a possible D match to TRBD2 (7 bases). Trimming took 8 bases from V and 4 from J, leaving 21 bases between them. This CDR3 spans 15 amino acids. Germline V gene lookup returns CDR1 SEHNR and CDR2 FQNEAQ (reference sequence). The CDR3 bases are TGTGCCAGCGCTGGGGGGGGGGGCGTTTCGTACGAGCAGTACTTC. It specifies CASAGGGGVSYEQYF.

This clonotype has more than one count but fewer than ten. The rearrangement links TRBV7-9 to TRBJ2-1, with TRBD2 matching over 7 bases. Looked up from germline, CDR1 is SEHNR and CDR2 is FQNEAQ (reference sequence). The CDR3 runs to 17 residues. Trimming at V came to 8 bases and at J to 12 bases, leaving 25 bases not matched to a gene. The CDR3 sequence is CASSFPPVGGRVAWQFF. The CDR3 region has the DNA TGTGCCAGCTCTTTTCCCCCGGTGGGCGGGAGAGTGGCGTGGCAGTTCTTC.

This clonotype was counted between two and nine times. The genes are TRBV7-9 and TRBJ1-5; D is uncertain. The germline V gene encodes CDR1 SEHNR and CDR2 FQNEAQ (reference sequence). V lost 5 bases and J 9 bases, leaving 11 bases between the germline ends. This CDR3 contains 12 residues. The CDR3, as DNA: TGTGCCAGCAGCACCCATTATTGGCCCCAGCATTTT. Translated: CASSTHYWPQHF.

The table lists this clonotype with many counts. The rearrangement uses TRBV5-6 and TRBJ1-3, with 9 nucleotides matching TRBD1. Germline V gives CDR1 SGHDT, CDR2 YYEEEE. J lost 0 bases, V lost 4 bases, and 8 bases had no gene match. The CDR3 has 17 amino acids. Here the CDR3 DNA reads TGTGCCAGCAGCCGGCGGACAGGGGCCTTCTCTGGAAACACCATATATTTT. Translating it yields CASSRRTGAFSGNTIYF. The full variable domain, in which reference TRBV5-6 and TRBJ1-3 provide the parts outside the CDR3, is DAGVTQSPTHLIKTRGQQVTLRCSPKSGHDTVSWYQQALGQGPQFIFQYYEEEERQRGNFPDRFSGHQFPNYSSELNVNALLLGDSALYLCASSRRTGAFSGNTIYFGEGSWLTVV.

This clonotype showed up many times. This rearrangement joins TRBV7-2 to TRBJ1-1, with 8 bases identical to TRBD1. The ends lost 5 bases at V and 2 bases at J; junction bases unmatched: 7. This CDR3 contains 15 residues. Germline CDR1 and CDR2: SGHTA and FQGNSA. The CDR3 nucleotides are TGTGCCAGCAGCGCTAGGGACAGGTTAAACACTGAAGCTTTCTTT. It codes for CASSARDRLNTEAFF. Full variable domain (remainder filled in from reference TRBV7-2 and TRBJ1-1): GAGVSQSPSNKVTEKGKDVELRCDPISGHTALYWYRQSLGQGLEFLIYFQGNSAPDKSGLPSDRFSAERTGGSVSTLTIQRTQQEDSAVYLCASSARDRLNTEAFFGQGTRLTVV.

This clonotype turned up a few times. V usage is TRBV4-2 and J usage is TRBJ1-5, with D maybe TRBD1 (6 bases). From germline, CDR1 is LGHNA and CDR2 YNFKEQ. Trimming removed 5 bases from V and 5 bases from J, with 13 bases in between. The CDR3 sequence is 14 residues long. The CDR3 nucleotides are TGTGCCAGCAGCGGTCCTACAGGGTATCAGCCCCAGCATTTT. Its protein product is CASSGPTGYQPQHF.

As concerns this clonotype: Its ends do not fully match the called genes, so a read error is possible. The V and J genes are TRBV19 and TRBJ1-5; 9 positions match TRBD1. Germline CDR1 and CDR2: LNHDA and SQIVND (reference sequence). The CDR3 spans 12 residues. The CDR3 DNA sequence: TGTGCCAGTACCAACCTCAGGGACAGGGCGATTTTT. Translating it yields CASTNLRDRAIF.

This clonotype has only a few counts. This sequence joins TRBV3-1 and TRBJ1-6; D uncertain. V shed 0 bases and J shed 10 bases, with 4 bases lying between them. The germline gives CDR1 LGHDT, CDR2 YNNKEL (reference sequence). The CDR3 spans 12 residues. CDR3 DNA: TGTGCCAGCAGCCAAGAGGTCTCACCCCTCCACTTT. This translates into CASSQEVSPLHF. The full variable domain, its missing parts supplied by reference TRBV3-1 and TRBJ1-6, is DTAVSQTPKYLVTQMGNDKSIKCEQNLGHDTMYWYKQDSKKFLKIMFSYNNKELIINETVPNRFSPKSPDKAHLNLHINSLELGDSAVYFCASSQEVSPLHFGNGTRLTVT.

This clonotype was counted a single time. The rearrangement uses TRBV2 and TRBJ2-7, with a possible D match to TRBD1 (5 bases). The CDR3 has 14 residues. Germline CDR1 reads SNHLY; CDR2 reads FYNNEI. The DNA of the CDR3 is TGTGCTCACCGAGAACAGGAGAGCTCCTACGAGCAGTACTTC. Protein sequence: CAHREQESSYEQYF.

The CDR3 sequence: CASSPLDRVGGGYTF. CDR3 nucleotides: TGCGCCAGCAGCCCGCTTGACAGGGTAGGAGGGGGCTACACCTTC. V and J are TRBV5-1 and TRBJ1-2, with 7 bases aligning to TRBD1. V trimming: 4 bases; J trimming: 8 bases; junction bases outside the gene matches: 14. The CDR3 is made up of 15 amino acids. From germline, CDR1 is SGHRS and CDR2 YFSETQ.

This clonotype has at least ten counts. The V gene is TRBV7-2, the J gene TRBJ1-1; 7 positions agree with TRBD1. This CDR3 spans 15 amino acids. V trimming: 1 base; J trimming: 5 bases; junction bases outside the gene matches: 7. Germline V CDR1 and CDR2: SGHTA, FQGNSA. The CDR3 here is CASSLGPGGVTEAFF. The CDR3 DNA reads as TGTGCCAGCAGCTTAGGTCCAGGGGGAGTTACTGAAGCTTTCTTT.

J is TRBJ2-5 and V is TRBV6-2 or TRBV6-3; D is possibly TRBD1 or TRBD2 (6 bases each). This CDR3 region has 15 residues. Germline CDR1 reads MNHEY; CDR2 reads SVGEGT. The ends were cut back, 4 bases at V and 3 bases at J, with 15 bases in the middle. CDR3 region: CASSLTGATEETQYF. CDR3 bases: TGTGCCAGCAGTTTGACGGGGGCGACAGAAGAGACCCAGTACTTC.

This clonotype has a count of ten or more. The chain is built from TRBV7-2 and TRBJ2-1; D may be TRBD2 (6 bases). The V end was cut by 1 base, the J end by 0 bases, with 10 bases between. The germline V gene encodes CDR1 SGHTA and CDR2 FQGNSA. The CDR3 contains 16 residues. The CDR3, as DNA: TGTGCCAGCAGCTTAGTGGGACTCCGCTCCTACAATGAGCAGTTCTTC. Translation: CASSLVGLRSYNEQFF.

This clonotype was seen many times. The rearrangement links TRBV7-9 to TRBJ2-1; maybe TRBD1 (6 bases). CDR1 and CDR2 (germline): SEHNR, FQNEAQ (reference sequence). Trimming took 1 base from V and 1 from J, leaving 20 bases between them. The CDR3 has 19 amino acids. The CDR3 DNA sequence: TGTGCCAGCAGCTTAGGCCTCGGCCCGCTACAGGGATCCTACAATGAGCAGTTCTTC. Its protein is CASSLGLGPLQGSYNEQFF.

The genes are TRBV6-6 and TRBJ1-5; D unresolved. This CDR3 region has 14 residues. Trimming shortened V by 5 bases and J by 0 bases, and 8 bases separated the two germline ends. In germline, CDR1 is MNHNY, CDR2 SVGAGI (reference sequence). The CDR3 sequence is CASSGLYSNQPQHF. As DNA, the CDR3 is TGTGCCAGCAGTGGTCTCTATAGCAATCAGCCCCAGCATTTT.

V is TRBV19 and J is TRBJ2-3; D unclear. The CDR3 has 15 amino acids. V lost 3 bases and J lost 1, with 11 bases in between. Germline V gives CDR1 LNHDA, CDR2 SQIVND (reference sequence). This CDR3 is CASSIILGRTDTQYF. The CDR3 region has the DNA TGTGCCAGTAGTATCATTCTGGGCCGCACAGATACGCAGTATTTT.

This clonotype was recorded at least ten times. The CDR3 DNA reads TGTGCCAGCAGTTCCTGGACAGGGTCTGGAAATCAGCCCCAGCATTTT. This encodes CASSSWTGSGNQPQHF. The genes are TRBV27 and TRBJ1-5; 8 nucleotides agree with TRBD1. Germline CDR1 MNHEY, CDR2 SMNVEV (reference sequence). V shed 4 bases and J 4 bases; nucleotides not matched to a gene: 9. The CDR3 consists of 16 residues.

This clonotype was counted a few times. The gene calls are TRBV12-3 or TRBV12-4 and TRBJ1-4; unclear D gene. Trimming stripped 6 bases from V and 8 bases from J, with 10 bases between. The CDR3 contains 12 residues. CDR3 loop: CASSAKGEKLFF. CDR3 sequence (DNA): TGTGCCAGCAGCGCGAAGGGCGAAAAACTGTTTTTT.